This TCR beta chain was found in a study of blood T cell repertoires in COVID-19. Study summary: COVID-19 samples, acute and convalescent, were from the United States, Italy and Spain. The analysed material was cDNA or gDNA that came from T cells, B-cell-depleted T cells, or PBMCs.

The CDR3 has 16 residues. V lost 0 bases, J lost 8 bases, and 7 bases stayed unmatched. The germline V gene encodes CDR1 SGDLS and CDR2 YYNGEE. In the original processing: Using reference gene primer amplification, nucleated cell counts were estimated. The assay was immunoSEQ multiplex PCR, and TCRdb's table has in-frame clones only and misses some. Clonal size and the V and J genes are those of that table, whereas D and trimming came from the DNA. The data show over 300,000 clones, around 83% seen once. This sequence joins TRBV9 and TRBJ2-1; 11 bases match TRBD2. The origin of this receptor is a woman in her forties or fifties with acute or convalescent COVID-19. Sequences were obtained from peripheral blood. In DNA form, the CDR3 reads TGTGCCAGCAGCGTAGACAGAACTAGCGGGAGTTATGAGCAGTTCTTC. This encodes CASSVDRTSGSYEQFF.